Listed here are 26 T cell receptor beta chains from one sample, sequenced in a study of tissue T cells after allogeneic stem cell transplantation. Profiling relied on immunoSEQ multiplex PCR, and the TCRdb table lists in-frame clones only, not all of them. This table has about 50,000 clones, about 73% appearing once. The sample comprised sorted cells pooled from one or two spleens. Every receptor here comes from a pool of C57BL/6 mice in good health.

To note about this clone: Genes and germline come from the mouse. The CDR3 end is not reached by the read, which stops 1 residue before it; the germline J gene fills it in. The chain joins TRBV13-3 to TRBJ2-4; D not certain. Germline lookup yields CDR1 NNHDY and CDR2 SYVADS. Trimming cost V 2 bases and J 0 bases, with 7 bases left between them. CDR3 length: 14 residues. CDR3 DNA, as far as it was read: TGTGCCAGCAGTGAGGCCAGTAGTCAAAACACCTTGTAC. It encodes CASSEASSQNTLY. The whole CDR3 sequence reads CASSEASSQNTLYF.

A note on this clone: The listed genes are named as in mouse. Read sequence stops 1 residue before the CDR3 end, and the germline J gene provides the missing end. V usage is TRBV19 and J usage is TRBJ2-2; the D gene is possibly TRBD1 (7 bases). The CDR3 has 14 residues. Germline assignment: CDR1 FNHDT and CDR2 SITEND (reference sequence). The ends were cut back, 2 bases at V and 4 bases at J, with 9 bases in the middle. The CDR3 DNA, read in part, is TGTGCCAGCAGTATCCAGGGGGGCACCGGGCAGCTCTAC. This codes for CASSIQGGTGQLY. The entire CDR3 sequence reads CASSIQGGTGQLYF.

A note on this clone: Gene names are the mouse ones. With the read ending 1 residue before the CDR3 end, the germline J gene is used to fill in that end. This chain joins TRBV15 and TRBJ1-4; 7 positions agree with TRBD1. This CDR3 comprises 14 residues. The germline CDR1 and CDR2 sequences are SGHND and FRSKSL. The V and J ends lost 2 bases and 4 bases, in that order; junction bases with no gene match: 1. The DNA read from the CDR3 is TGTGCCAGCAGTTTACAGGGGGTCAACGAAAGATTATTT. Protein: CASSLQGVNERLF. The entire CDR3 sequence reads CASSLQGVNERLFF.

On this clone itself: All gene names here are mouse names. From the germline J gene comes the end of the CDR3, since the read stops 1 residue before it. The chain employs TRBV20 and TRBJ1-5; D possibly corresponds to TRBD1 (6 bases). This CDR3 has 11 residues. CDR1 is GFQATS and CDR2 is STVNSAI in the germline V gene. V was cut by 6 bases and J by 4 bases, with 7 bases left in between. The covered CDR3 bases are TGTGGTGCGGGGACAAACCAGGCTCCGCTT. It codes for CGAGTNQAPL. The CDR3, in full, reads CGAGTNQAPLF.

As to this clone: Gene names refer to mouse genes. The CDR3 end falls 1 residue outside the read, so it is completed with the germline J gene. The chain employs TRBV23 and TRBJ2-2; no DNA check was done on the table's D call, TRBD1. The V gene's germline CDR1 is KGHTA and CDR2 FQNQQP. The CDR3 is 16 residues long. The CDR3 loop reads CSSSQLRDRGFGQLYF. Incomplete CDR3 DNA: TGCTCCAGCAGTCAATTAAGAGACAGGGGCTTCGGGCAGCTCTAC.

Points on this clone: Gene names and germline match the mouse. The observed sequence ends 1 residue before the CDR3 terminus, with the missing tail filled in from the germline J gene. The chain employs TRBV1 and TRBJ2-4; 12 bases are a match to TRBD2. The germline gives CDR1 NSQYPW, CDR2 LRSPGD (reference sequence). V gave up 3 bases and J gave up 5 bases; unmatched junction bases: 3. The CDR3 is 15 residues long. CDR3 amino acids: CTCSATGLGGNTLYF. The CDR3 bases that were read are TGCACCTGCAGTGCGACGGGACTGGGGGGAAACACCTTGTAC.

To note about this clone: Gene names are the mouse ones. The read terminates 1 residue before the CDR3 end, so the remaining end is supplied by the germline J gene. The chain links TRBV3 to TRBJ2-3; 8 nucleotides line up with TRBD2. The junction had 3 bases not matched to a gene; V was cut back by 1 base and J by 0 bases. Germline CDR1 is SNHLY and CDR2 is FYNGKV (reference sequence). This CDR3 contains 16 residues. Incomplete CDR3 DNA: TGTGCCAGCAGCTTAGTACTGGGGGCTAGTGCAGAAACGCTGTAT. This gives the protein CASSLVLGASAETLY. The full-length CDR3 reads as CASSLVLGASAETLYF.

Turning to this clone: The gene names given are mouse names. From the germline J gene comes the end of the CDR3, since the read stops 1 residue before it. The rearrangement uses TRBV5 and TRBJ2-2; 7 nucleotides line up with TRBD1. The CDR3 has 15 residues. J was trimmed by 1 base and V by 4 bases; bases with no gene match: 3. Germline CDR1 and CDR2: LGHNA and YNLKQL (reference sequence). CDR3 bases read: TGTGCCAGCAGCCCAACAGGGGTAAACACCGGGCAGCTCTAC. This codes for CASSPTGVNTGQLY. The whole CDR3 region reads CASSPTGVNTGQLYF.

To note about this clone: All gene names here are mouse names. The read ends 1 residue before the CDR3 terminus; that terminus is restored from the germline J gene. J is TRBJ2-1 and V is TRBV3; D gene unclear. With 1 base removed from V and 0 bases from J, the gap between germline ends came to 4 bases. Germline values: CDR1 SNHLY, CDR2 FYNGKV (reference sequence). The CDR3 is 14 amino acids. CDR3 loop: CASSLDGNYAEQFF. The sequenced CDR3 bases are TGTGCCAGCAGCTTAGACGGTAACTATGCTGAGCAGTTC.

Comment on this clone: Gene names and germline match the mouse. Read sequence stops 1 residue before the CDR3 end, and the germline J gene provides the missing end. V gene TRBV13-1 combines with J gene TRBJ2-5; possibly TRBD2 for D (6 bases). The CDR3 has 15 residues. The V end lost 2 bases, the J end lost 0 bases, and 10 bases lay between the germline ends. Germline V gene lookup returns CDR1 NSHNY and CDR2 SYGAGN. The CDR3 DNA, read in part, is TGTGCCAGCAGTGAACGGGGGGTTAACCAAGACACCCAGTAC. It codes for CASSERGVNQDTQY. The complete CDR3 protein is CASSERGVNQDTQYF.

Comment on this clone: The gene names given are mouse names. The CDR3 bases that were read are TGTGCCAGCGTCCCTGGGGCTAACTATGCTGAGCAGTTC. This translates into CASVPGANYAEQF. The whole CDR3 protein is CASVPGANYAEQFF. The chain employs TRBV13-2 and TRBJ2-1; D possibly corresponds to TRBD2 (6 bases). The DNA ends 1 residue before the CDR3 does, and the rest of the CDR3 is filled in from the germline J gene. Per germline, CDR1 NNHNN and CDR2 SYGAGS (reference sequence). Trimming shortened V by 6 bases and J by 0 bases, and 10 bases separated the two germline ends. The CDR3 length is 14 residues.

This clone occurred a few times. Here the gene names and germline are mouse. The CDR3 is cut off 1 residue early in the read; its end comes from the germline J gene. The chain carries TRBV26 and TRBJ1-3; weak D call: TRBD1 (5 bases). Germline loops: CDR1 KGHPV, CDR2 FQNQEV (reference sequence). The ends were cut back, 2 bases at V and 1 base at J, with 6 bases in the middle. This CDR3 contains 14 residues. The CDR3 DNA, read in part, is TGTGCCAGCAGTCTGGGACACTCTGGAAATACGCTCTAT. This gives the protein CASSLGHSGNTLY. The CDR3, in full, reads CASSLGHSGNTLYF.

On this clone: Genes and germline come from the mouse. The CDR3 end falls 1 residue outside the read, so it is completed with the germline J gene. The gene calls are TRBV13-2 and TRBJ2-1; D possibly corresponds to TRBD2 (6 bases). Germline CDR1 and CDR2: NNHNN and SYGAGS (reference sequence). V was shortened by 5 bases and J by 3 bases, with 6 bases between the two germline ends. The CDR3 runs to 12 residues. The sequenced CDR3 bases are TGTGCCAGCGGGGGGGGCTATGCTGAGCAGTTC. Translated, it gives CASGGGYAEQF. The entire CDR3 protein reads CASGGGYAEQFF.

On this clone: Gene names are mouse gene names. Coverage ceases 1 residue before the CDR3 finishes, and the germline J gene fills in the end. The chain has TRBV3 and TRBJ1-4; D is undetermined. The CDR3 consists of 14 residues. Germline CDR1 SNHLY, CDR2 FYNGKV (reference sequence). Trimming stripped 2 bases from V and 0 bases from J, with 4 bases between. CDR3 bases read: TGTGCCAGCAGCTTACAACTTTCCAACGAAAGATTATTT. The encoded protein is CASSLQLSNERLF. The whole CDR3 reads CASSLQLSNERLFF.

Turning to this clone: Gene and germline names: mouse. The CDR3 is CTCSADVGNTEVFF. CDR3 bases read: TGCACCTGCAGTGCAGATGTGGGAAACACAGAAGTCTTC. The V gene is TRBV1, the J gene TRBJ1-1; no definite D call. The read halts 1 residue ahead of the CDR3 end, with the missing end drawn from the germline J gene. Germline lookup yields CDR1 NSQYPW and CDR2 LRSPGD (reference sequence). Trimming cost V 0 bases and J 1 base, with 6 bases left between them. CDR3 length: 14 amino acids.

This clone came up a few times. Genes and germline come from the mouse. Sequencing ends 1 residue short of the CDR3 end; the germline J gene provides the rest. The genes are TRBV2 and TRBJ1-1; D uncertain. The CDR3 length is 14 residues. Trimming left V 0 bases short and J 0 bases short, with 5 bases between. The V gene's germline CDR1 is LGHNA and CDR2 YSYQKL. CDR3 DNA (partial): TGTGCCAGCAGCCAAGACCAGGCAAACACAGAAGTCTTC. Protein: CASSQDQANTEVF. The whole CDR3 sequence reads CASSQDQANTEVFF.

In regard to this clone: Gene and germline names: mouse. The read comes to an end 1 residue before the CDR3 does, leaving the germline J gene to fill in the end. The chain employs TRBV23 and TRBJ2-5; the D call in the table, TRBD2, was not verified against the DNA. Germline-derived CDR1 and CDR2 are KGHTA and FQNQQP. CDR3 length: 14 amino acids. The CDR3 bases that were read are TGCTCCAGCAGTCAATCGATGGGGCAAGACACCCAGTAC. Its protein product is CSSSQSMGQDTQY. The CDR3 in its entirety is CSSSQSMGQDTQYF.

In this sample, this clone turned up a few times. Here the gene names and germline are mouse. With the read ending 1 residue before the CDR3 end, the germline J gene is used to fill in that end. V and J are TRBV14 and TRBJ2-2; D call uncertain. CDR3 length equals 12 residues. Germline CDR1 and CDR2: SGHDT and FRDEAV. Trimming removed 5 bases from V and 4 bases from J, with 6 bases in between. The CDR3 is CASSPPTGQLYF. Incomplete CDR3 DNA: TGTGCCAGCAGCCCACCCACCGGGCAGCTCTAC.

Notes on this clone: The gene symbols are mouse symbols. The part of the CDR3 DNA that was read is TGTGCCAGCGGAGGGGACAGCAACTATGCTGAGCAGTTC. Translated: CASGGDSNYAEQF. The entire CDR3 reads CASGGDSNYAEQFF. The J gene is TRBJ2-1, the V gene TRBV13-2; 7 positions agree with TRBD1. From the germline J gene comes the end of the CDR3, since the read stops 1 residue before it. J was trimmed by 1 base and V by 5 bases; bases with no gene match: 3. The CDR3 runs 14 residues. Germline lookup yields CDR1 NNHNN and CDR2 SYGAGS (reference sequence).

Comment on this clone: Gene labels here are mouse ones. The read finishes 1 residue shy of the CDR3 end, and the germline J gene is used to complete it. Other DNA sequences of this sample code for an identical CDR3. The chain recombines TRBV16 with TRBJ2-7; 8 bases agree with TRBD2. CDR1 is SGHSA and CDR2 is FRNQAP in the germline V gene. The CDR3 is made up of 14 amino acids. J gave up 4 bases and V 0 bases, and 2 bases lay outside the gene matches. The part of the CDR3 DNA that was read is TGTGCAAGCAGCTTAGACACTGGGGGTTATGAACAGTAC. Translated: CASSLDTGGYEQY. The full-length CDR3 reads as CASSLDTGGYEQYF.

The count of this clone is one. Gene names are the mouse ones. The read terminates 1 residue ahead of where the CDR3 ends, so the germline J gene completes it. The chain recombines TRBV4 with TRBJ2-5, with 7 positions matching TRBD1. The length of the CDR3 is 14 residues. The V segment lost 5 bases and the J segment 2 bases; nucleotides outside the gene matches: 4. Per the germline V gene, CDR1 is LGHDT and CDR2 is YNNKQL (reference sequence). Here the CDR3 reads CASSLRDSQDTQYF. The sequenced part of the CDR3 DNA is TGTGCCAGCAGCCTACGGGACAGCCAAGACACCCAGTAC. Drawing the rest from reference TRBV4 and TRBJ2-5, the complete variable domain is ETAVFQTPNYHVTQVGNEVSFNCKQTLGHDTMYWYKQDSKKLLKIMFSYNNKQLIVNETVPRRFSPQSSDKAHLNLRIKSVEPEDSAVYLCASSLRDSQDTQYFGPGTRLLVL.

Points on this clone: Gene names refer to mouse genes. The CDR3 is cut off 1 residue early in the read; its end comes from the germline J gene. V usage is TRBV3 and J usage is TRBJ1-4; TRBD1 agrees at 9 bases. This CDR3 has 16 amino acids. The V and J ends lost 3 bases and 8 bases, in that order; junction bases with no gene match: 10. CDR1 is SNHLY, CDR2 FYNGKV, per germline (reference sequence). The CDR3 here is CASSFDPQGAEERLFF. The CDR3 bases that were read are TGTGCCAGCAGCTTCGACCCACAGGGGGCGGAGGAAAGATTATTT.

Concerning this clone: Mouse gene names apply. From the germline J gene comes the end of the CDR3, since the read stops 1 residue before it. V usage is TRBV13-2 and J usage is TRBJ1-3; TRBD1 might be the D (5 bases). CDR1 is NNHNN and CDR2 is SYGAGS in the germline V gene (reference sequence). CDR3 size: 13 residues. V lost 0 bases and J lost 5, with 6 bases in between. The CDR3: CASGDGTRNTLYF. CDR3 DNA (partial): TGTGCCAGCGGTGATGGGACAAGAAATACGCTCTAT.

Turning to this clone: Genes here carry mouse names. Read sequence stops 1 residue before the CDR3 end, and the germline J gene provides the missing end. This chain connects TRBV29 to TRBJ1-6, with a tentative D call TRBD1 (6 bases). TRBJ1-6 is an ORF; its function is uncertain. Germline CDR1 MSHET, CDR2 SYDVDS. V was shortened by 6 bases and J by 0 bases, with 12 bases between the two germline ends. This CDR3 is 16 amino acids long. The part of the CDR3 DNA that was read is TGTGCTAGCAGCCGCCCGGACAGTTCCTATAATTCGCCCCTCTAC. Protein product: CASSRPDSSYNSPLY. The entire CDR3 sequence reads CASSRPDSSYNSPLYF.

In regard to this clone: The genes are named according to mouse. The read gets to within 1 residue of the CDR3 end, and the germline J gene fills in the rest. The chain links TRBV5 to TRBJ2-5; no reliable D call. The V end lost 1 base, the J end lost 2 bases, and 4 bases lay between the germline ends. CDR3 length equals 13 residues. Germline CDR1 is LGHNA and CDR2 is YNLKQL (reference sequence). The CDR3 region is CASSQGTQDTQYF. CDR3 DNA (partial): TGTGCCAGCAGCCAAGGGACCCAAGACACCCAGTAC.

On this clone: Gene names refer to mouse genes. The read gets to within 1 residue of the CDR3 end, and the germline J gene fills in the rest. The chain recombines TRBV2 with TRBJ2-3; perhaps D is TRBD1 or TRBD2 (5 bases each). The CDR3 sequence is 16 residues long. From germline, CDR1 is LGHNA and CDR2 YSYQKL. With 0 bases removed from V and 0 bases from J, the gap between germline ends came to 10 bases. The CDR3 DNA, read in part, is TGTGCCAGCAGCCAAGATCGGGGGTTTAGTGCAGAAACGCTGTAT. It encodes CASSQDRGFSAETLY. The complete CDR3 protein is CASSQDRGFSAETLYF.